The 19 T cell receptor beta chains below come from one sample, sequenced in a study of CD8+CD57+ T cells in acquired aplastic anemia. Sequencing involved patients with CD8+CD57+ cell expansion previously shown by flow cytometry. For CDR3 and TCR beta VDJ profiling, genomic DNA was the template used. TCRdb recomputed calls from the reads with MiXCR, one row per CDR3 protein. The profile shows around 500,000 distinct CDR3 sequences, less than 35% of them singletons. The specimen was sorted CD4+, CD8+, or CD8+CD57+ T cells (not recorded which) from PBMCs. All receptors come from a human donor with aplastic anemia.

This clonotype was observed a handful of times. The V call is TRBV5-8, the J call TRBJ2-7; a possible D gene is TRBD1 (6 bases). The CDR3 is made up of 12 amino acids. V was trimmed by 9 bases and J by 6 bases, leaving 16 bases between them. Germline CDR1 reads SGHTS; CDR2 reads YDEGEE. The CDR3 here is CATRDTGLEQYF. The CDR3, as DNA: TGTGCCACCCGGGACACAGGCCTCGAGCAGTACTTC.

About this clonotype itself: A much larger clone differs from this one at a single base, so this may be a read error. This sequence joins TRBV7-9 and TRBJ1-2, with TRBD1 matching over 8 bases. This CDR3 spans 14 amino acids. Germline V gene data show CDR1 as SEHNR and CDR2 as FQNEAQ (reference sequence). The CDR3 sequence: CASSPWSTGDGYAF. CDR3 coding DNA: TGTGCCAGCAGCCCGTGGTCGACAGGGGATGGCTACGCCTTC.

This clonotype was counted many times. This chain joins TRBV9 and TRBJ2-7; D may be TRBD2 (5 bases). The germline CDR1 and CDR2 sequences are SGDLS and YYNGEE. This CDR3 is built from 14 residues. V dropped 0 bases and J dropped 2 bases, with 9 bases sitting between them. Here the CDR3 DNA reads TGTGCCAGCAGCGTAGGAGGGTTGACCTACGAGCAGTACTTC. Its protein product is CASSVGGLTYEQYF.

For this clonotype: As the CDR3 is not closed by the conserved phenylalanine or tryptophan, this likely results from a read error. The limits of the CDR3 on the DNA are not certain, so only TCRdb's listed CDR3 is given. V usage is TRBV2 and J usage is TRBJ2-6. Germline V gives CDR1 SNHLY, CDR2 FYNNEI. The CDR3 totals 9 residues, both ends included. CDR3 region: CASSGGFVT.

The V and J genes are TRBV7-3 and TRBJ2-3; the match to TRBD2 covers 7 bases. Germline CDR1 reads SGHTA; CDR2 reads FQGTGA. The V gene end was trimmed by 6 bases and the J gene end by 0 bases; junction bases not matched to a gene: 3. The CDR3 has 14 residues. The CDR3, as DNA: TGTGCCAGCAGTCGGGGGGTAAGCACAGATACGCAGTATTTT. As protein: CASSRGVSTDTQYF.

At least ten counts were recorded for this clonotype. The gene calls are TRBV2 and TRBJ2-5; no clear D gene. V was clipped by 6 bases and J by 5 bases, with 4 bases between them. Per germline, CDR1 SNHLY and CDR2 FYNNEI. The CDR3 extends over 10 amino acids. The CDR3 bases are TGTGCCAGCAGCGTCGAGACCCAGTACTTC. Protein: CASSVETQYF. Full variable domain (remainder filled in from reference TRBV2 and TRBJ2-5): EPEVTQTPSHQVTQMGQEVILRCVPISNHLYFYWYRQILGQKVEFLVSFYNNEISEKSEIFDDQFSVERPDGSNFTLKIRSTKLEDSAMYFCASSVETQYFGPGTRLLVL.

This clonotype was detected ten times or more. The chain links TRBV20-1 to TRBJ2-6; the match to TRBD1 covers 12 bases. Germline trimming cut 3 bases from V and 2 bases from J; bases unmatched to any gene: 5. The CDR3 sequence is 17 residues long. Germline CDR1 and CDR2: DFQATT and SNEGSKA (reference sequence). CDR3 in amino acids: CSARGGQGAAGANVLTF. Written as DNA, the CDR3 is TGCAGTGCTAGGGGGGGACAGGGGGCCGCTGGGGCCAACGTCCTGACTTTC.

This sequence joins TRBV10-3 and TRBJ1-3, with D unclear. The CDR3 runs 14 residues. Germline V CDR1 and CDR2: ENHRY, SYGVKD. The V end was cut by 5 bases, the J end by 0 bases, with 8 bases between. This CDR3 reads CAISLSGSGNTIYF. For the CDR3, the DNA is TGTGCCATCAGTCTTAGTGGCTCTGGAAACACCATATATTTT.

V and J are TRBV10-3 and TRBJ1-1, with 8 bases identical to TRBD1. Germline CDR1 ENHRY, CDR2 SYGVKD. This CDR3 comprises 17 residues. The J segment lost 5 bases and the V segment lost 2 bases, leaving 13 bases of the junction unmatched. This chain's CDR3 is CAISETRRQGRGTEAFF. The CDR3 DNA follows: TGTGCCATCAGTGAGACCCGACGACAGGGGAGGGGGACTGAAGCTTTCTTT.

This clonotype was seen ten or more times. CDR3 DNA sequence: TGTGCCATCAGCGACCCCCGGACGGGAAAACTTAACTATGGCTACACCTTC. Amino acid sequence: CAISDPRTGKLNYGYTF. The chain uses TRBV10-3 and TRBJ1-2; D is ambiguous. CDR1 and CDR2 (germline): ENHRY, SYGVKD. V was shortened by 6 bases and J by 1 base, with 21 bases between the two germline ends. This CDR3 is built from 17 residues.

The chain has TRBV18 and TRBJ2-1, with 7 bases that match TRBD1. The V gene end was trimmed by 4 bases and the J gene end by 4 bases; junction bases not matched to a gene: 7. The CDR3 length is 15 residues. The germline V gene encodes CDR1 KGHSH and CDR2 LQKENI. The CDR3 protein is CASSQNPGQYNEQFF. The CDR3 coding sequence is TGTGCCAGCTCACAAAACCCGGGACAGTACAATGAGCAGTTCTTC.

The rearrangement joins TRBV27 to TRBJ2-3; 7 bases map to TRBD1. The CDR3 covers 15 residues. Trimming removed 10 bases from V and 1 base from J; junction bases left unmatched: 11. Germline V CDR1 and CDR2: MNHEY, SMNVEV (reference sequence). The CDR3 DNA reads TGTGCCACCCAAAAGACAGGGCAAGGCACAGATACGCAGTATTTT. It yields the protein CATQKTGQGTDTQYF.

This clonotype was observed many times. The chain combines TRBV25-1 with TRBJ1-1; the match to TRBD1 covers 10 bases. Germline trimming cut 4 bases from V and 4 bases from J; bases unmatched to any gene: 3. Germline CDR1 MGHDK, CDR2 SYGVNS. There are 14 residues in the CDR3. The CDR3 nucleotides are TGTGCCAGCAGTGTGACAGGGGGCGGCACTGAAGCTTTCTTT. This gives the protein CASSVTGGGTEAFF.

This clonotype was seen only a few times. J is TRBJ2-7 and V is TRBV20-1, with D maybe TRBD2 (6 bases). The V end was cut by 0 bases, the J end by 2 bases, with 11 bases between. This CDR3 is 14 amino acids long. Germline lookup yields CDR1 DFQATT and CDR2 SNEGSKA (reference sequence). The CDR3 DNA follows: TGCAGTGCTAGAGAGACTAGAAGTACCTACGAGCAGTACTTC. Translating it yields CSARETRSTYEQYF.

This clonotype was seen ten or more times. This chain connects TRBV10-3 to TRBJ1-1, with D perhaps matching TRBD1 (6 bases). The germline V gene has CDR1 ENHRY and CDR2 SYGVKD. This CDR3 has 11 amino acids. The V end was cut by 11 bases, the J end by 3 bases, with 10 bases between. The CDR3 loop is CAVGQHTEAFF. For the CDR3, the DNA is TGTGCCGTAGGACAGCACACTGAAGCTTTCTTT.

This clonotype was counted many times. This sequence joins TRBV19 and TRBJ2-1; TRBD1 agrees at 7 bases. The length of the CDR3 is 14 residues. Germline loops: CDR1 LNHDA, CDR2 SQIVND (reference sequence). The ends lost 5 bases at V and 6 bases at J; junction bases unmatched: 7. The CDR3 DNA is TGTGCCAGTAGTCGGGACAGTCCCGTCAATGAGCAGTTCTTC. As protein: CASSRDSPVNEQFF. Together with reference TRBV19 and TRBJ2-1, the CDR3 gives the full variable domain: DGGITQSPKYLFRKEGQNVTLSCEQNLNHDAMYWYRQDPGQGLRLIYYSQIVNDFQKGDIAEGYSVSREKKESFPLTVTSAQKNPTAFYLCASSRDSPVNEQFFGPGTRLTVL.

This clonotype was counted ten times or more. V and J are TRBV20-1 and TRBJ2-7, with D tentatively TRBD1 (6 bases). Germline values: CDR1 DFQATT, CDR2 SNEGSKA (reference sequence). The CDR3 runs 14 residues. The V end was cut by 2 bases, the J end by 1 base, with 12 bases between. The CDR3: CSARKTGLSYEQYF. The CDR3 DNA sequence: TGCAGTGCTAGAAAGACAGGACTTTCCTACGAGCAGTACTTC.

The rearrangement uses TRBV20-1 and TRBJ2-7; D gene uncertain. Trimming stripped 0 bases from V and 2 bases from J, with 14 bases between. The CDR3 spans 15 residues. From germline, CDR1 is DFQATT and CDR2 SNEGSKA (reference sequence). CDR3 residues: CSAREVNSGPYEQYF. CDR3 bases: TGCAGTGCTAGAGAGGTTAACAGTGGGCCCTACGAGCAGTACTTC.

This clonotype has ten or more counts. The chain uses TRBV19 and TRBJ1-4; D may be TRBD1 (5 bases). CDR3 length equals 13 residues. Germline CDR1 is LNHDA and CDR2 is SQIVND (reference sequence). The V and J ends lost 7 bases and 5 bases respectively, with 11 bases between them. CDR3 residues: CASTGAINEKLFF. The DNA of the CDR3 is TGTGCCAGTACCGGGGCAATAAATGAAAAACTGTTTTTT.